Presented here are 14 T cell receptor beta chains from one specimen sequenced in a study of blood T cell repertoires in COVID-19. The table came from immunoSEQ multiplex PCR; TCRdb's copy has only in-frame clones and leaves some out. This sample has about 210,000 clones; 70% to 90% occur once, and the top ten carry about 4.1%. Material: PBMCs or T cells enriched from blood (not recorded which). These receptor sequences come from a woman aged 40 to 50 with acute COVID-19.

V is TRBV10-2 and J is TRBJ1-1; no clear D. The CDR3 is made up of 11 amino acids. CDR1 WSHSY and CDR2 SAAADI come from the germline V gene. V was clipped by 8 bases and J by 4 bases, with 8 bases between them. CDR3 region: CASGEGTEAFF. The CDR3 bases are TGCGCCAGCGGGGAGGGCACTGAAGCTTTCTTT.

In DNA, the CDR3 is TGTGCCAGCAGCTTAACCGGTGGGAGAGGCTACACCTTC. Translation gives CASSLTGGRGYTF. V and J are TRBV7-3 and TRBJ1-2; D gene uncertain. Germline loops: CDR1 SGHTA, CDR2 FQGTGA. The V end was cut by 0 bases, the J end by 8 bases, with 10 bases between. CDR3 length equals 13 residues.

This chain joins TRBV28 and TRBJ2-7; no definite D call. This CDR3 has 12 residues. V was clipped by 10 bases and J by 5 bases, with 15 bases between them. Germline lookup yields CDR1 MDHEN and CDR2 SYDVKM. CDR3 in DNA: TGTGCCACCACGACTCTTGAAGACGAGCAGTACTTC. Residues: CATTTLEDEQYF.

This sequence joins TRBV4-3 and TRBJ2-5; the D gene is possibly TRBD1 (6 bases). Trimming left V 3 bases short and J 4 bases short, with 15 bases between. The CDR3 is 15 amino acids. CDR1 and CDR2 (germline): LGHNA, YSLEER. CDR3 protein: CASSQGAVVGETQYF. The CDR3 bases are TGCGCCAGCAGCCAGGGGGCGGTGGTGGGAGAGACCCAGTACTTC.

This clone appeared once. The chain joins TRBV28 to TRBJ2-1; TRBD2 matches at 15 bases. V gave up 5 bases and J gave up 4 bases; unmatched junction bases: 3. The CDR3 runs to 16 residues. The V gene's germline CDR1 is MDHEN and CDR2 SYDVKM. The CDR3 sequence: CASSGGTSGRYNEQFF. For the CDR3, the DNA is TGTGCCAGCAGTGGAGGGACTAGCGGGAGGTACAATGAGCAGTTCTTC. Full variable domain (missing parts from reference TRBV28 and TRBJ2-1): DVKVTQSSRYLVKRTGEKVFLECVQDMDHENMFWYRQDPGLGLRLIYFSYDVKMKEKGDIPEGYSVSREKKERFSLILESASTNQTSMYLCASSGGTSGRYNEQFFGPGTRLTVL.

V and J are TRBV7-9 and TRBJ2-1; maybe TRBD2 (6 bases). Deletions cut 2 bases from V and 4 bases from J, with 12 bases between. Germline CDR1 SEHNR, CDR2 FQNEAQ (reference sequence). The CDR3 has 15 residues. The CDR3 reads CASSLSAGLYNEQFF. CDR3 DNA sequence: TGTGCCAGCAGCTTATCTGCGGGGCTGTACAATGAGCAGTTCTTC.

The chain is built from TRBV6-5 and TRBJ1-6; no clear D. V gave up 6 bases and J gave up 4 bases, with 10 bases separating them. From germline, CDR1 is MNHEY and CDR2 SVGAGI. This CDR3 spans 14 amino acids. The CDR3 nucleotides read TGTGCCAGCAGGGACGGGAGGTATAATTCACCCCTCCACTTT. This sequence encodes CASRDGRYNSPLHF.

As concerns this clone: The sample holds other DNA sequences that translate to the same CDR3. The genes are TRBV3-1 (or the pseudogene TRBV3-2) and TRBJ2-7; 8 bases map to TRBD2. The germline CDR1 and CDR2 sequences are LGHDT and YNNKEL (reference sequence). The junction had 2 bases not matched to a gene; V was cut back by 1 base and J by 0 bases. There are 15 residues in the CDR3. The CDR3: CASSQGLAGSYEQYF. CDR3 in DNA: TGTGCCAGCAGCCAAGGTCTAGCGGGCTCCTACGAGCAGTACTTC.

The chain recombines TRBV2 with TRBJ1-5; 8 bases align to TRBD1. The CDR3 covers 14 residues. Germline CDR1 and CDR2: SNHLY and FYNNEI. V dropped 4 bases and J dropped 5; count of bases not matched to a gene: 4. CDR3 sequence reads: CASSGQGIYQPQHF. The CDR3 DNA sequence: TGTGCCAGCAGTGGACAGGGGATATATCAGCCCCAGCATTTT.

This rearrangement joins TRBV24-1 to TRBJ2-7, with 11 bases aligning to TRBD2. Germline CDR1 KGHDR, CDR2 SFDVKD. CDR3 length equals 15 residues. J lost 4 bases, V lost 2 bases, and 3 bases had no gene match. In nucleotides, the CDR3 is TGTGCCACCAGTGATTCGACTAGCGGGAATTACGAGCAGTACTTC. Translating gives CATSDSTSGNYEQYF.

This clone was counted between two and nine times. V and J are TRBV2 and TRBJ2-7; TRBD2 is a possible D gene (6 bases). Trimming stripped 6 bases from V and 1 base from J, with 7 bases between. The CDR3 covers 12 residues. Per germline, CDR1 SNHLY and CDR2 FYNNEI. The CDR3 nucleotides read TGTGCCAGCAGGGGGGGTTCCTACGAGCAGTACTTC. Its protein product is CASRGGSYEQYF.

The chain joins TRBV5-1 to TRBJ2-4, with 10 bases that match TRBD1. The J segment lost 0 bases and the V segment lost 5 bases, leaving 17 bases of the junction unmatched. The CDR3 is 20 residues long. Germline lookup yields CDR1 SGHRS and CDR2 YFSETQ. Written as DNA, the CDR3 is TGCGCCAGCAGTAAACGACAGGGGGCAGTTTCGAACATAGCCAAAAACATTCAGTACTTC. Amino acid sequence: CASSKRQGAVSNIAKNIQYF. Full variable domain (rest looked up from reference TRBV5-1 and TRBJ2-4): KAGVTQTPRYLIKTRGQQVTLSCSPISGHRSVSWYQQTPGQGLQFLFEYFSETQRNKGNFPGRFSGRQFSNSRSEMNVSTLELGDSALYLCASSKRQGAVSNIAKNIQYFGAGTRLSVL.

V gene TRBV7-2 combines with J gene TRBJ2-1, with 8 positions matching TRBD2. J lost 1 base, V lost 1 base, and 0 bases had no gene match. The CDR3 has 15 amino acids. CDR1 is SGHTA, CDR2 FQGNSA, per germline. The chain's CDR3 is CASSLGLASYNEQFF. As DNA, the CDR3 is TGTGCCAGCAGCTTAGGACTAGCGTCCTACAATGAGCAGTTCTTC.

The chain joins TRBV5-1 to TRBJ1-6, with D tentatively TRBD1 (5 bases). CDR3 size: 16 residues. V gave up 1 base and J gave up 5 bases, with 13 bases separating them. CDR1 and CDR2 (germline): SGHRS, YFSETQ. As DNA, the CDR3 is TGCGCCAGCAGCTTGAGACAGATCTCAGATAATTCACCCCTCCACTTT. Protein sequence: CASSLRQISDNSPLHF. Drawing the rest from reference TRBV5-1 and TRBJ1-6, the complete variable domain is KAGVTQTPRYLIKTRGQQVTLSCSPISGHRSVSWYQQTPGQGLQFLFEYFSETQRNKGNFPGRFSGRQFSNSRSEMNVSTLELGDSALYLCASSLRQISDNSPLHFGNGTRLTVT.